This TCR beta chain emerged from a study of blood T cells in healthy people across ages. This CDR3 has 17 amino acids. Germline V gene sequence: CDR1 MNHNY, CDR2 SVGAGI (reference sequence). Trimming shortened V by 6 bases and J by 2 bases, and 22 bases separated the two germline ends. The second PCR ran roughly 6 to 11 cycles with a sample-barcoded 5' primer and J-beta primers. TCRdb re-derived calls from the 5' RACE reads in MiXCR, one entry per CDR3 protein. The sample has hundreds of thousands of distinct CDR3 sequences, around two fifths seen once. The chain has TRBV6-6 and TRBJ1-1; no clear D gene. The receptor comes from a man aged 60 to 75 in good health. The sample taken for sequencing was blood. CDR3 residues: CASSPAGRQMGNTEAFF. CDR3 nucleotide sequence: TGTGCCAGCAGCCCTGCGGGCCGACAAATGGGAAACACTGAAGCTTTCTTT.